This T cell receptor (beta chain) was recovered during a study of cytomegalovirus exposure and HLA in healthy donors. This clone was counted a single time. This PCR relied on a set of 60 Vbeta primers and 13 Jbeta primers. Only in-frame clones appear in the TCRdb table, and some are missing; sequencing was by immunoSEQ multiplex PCR. There are about 150,000 clones in the sample; approximately 85% occur only once, and around 4.8% lies in the top ten. V was clipped by 6 bases and J by 9 bases; unmatched bases: 9. The CDR3 is 14 amino acids. The V gene's germline CDR1 is MGHRA and CDR2 YSYEKL. This TCR was sampled from a girl aged 10-17 years in good health and CMV-seropositive. The chain recombines TRBV4-1 with TRBJ2-1, with TRBD2 matching over 9 bases. Sequences were obtained from PBMCs. DNA for the CDR3: TGCGCCAGCAGGCCTCGGACTAGCGATACTGAGCAGTTCTTC. Translation: CASRPRTSDTEQFF.